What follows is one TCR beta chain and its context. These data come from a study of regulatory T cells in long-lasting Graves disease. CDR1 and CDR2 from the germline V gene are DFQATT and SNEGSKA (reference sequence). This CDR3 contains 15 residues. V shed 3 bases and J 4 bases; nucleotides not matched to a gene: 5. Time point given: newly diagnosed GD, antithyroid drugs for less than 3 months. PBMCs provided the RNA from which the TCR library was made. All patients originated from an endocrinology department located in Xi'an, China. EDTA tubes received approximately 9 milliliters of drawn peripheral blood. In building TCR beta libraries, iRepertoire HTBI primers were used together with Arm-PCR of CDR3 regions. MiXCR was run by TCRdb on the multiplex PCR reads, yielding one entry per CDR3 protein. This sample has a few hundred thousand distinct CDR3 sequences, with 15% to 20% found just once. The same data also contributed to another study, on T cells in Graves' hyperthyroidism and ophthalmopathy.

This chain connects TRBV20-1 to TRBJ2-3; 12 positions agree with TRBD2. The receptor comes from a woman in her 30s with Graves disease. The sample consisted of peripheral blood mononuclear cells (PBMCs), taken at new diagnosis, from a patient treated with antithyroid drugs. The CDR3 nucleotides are TGCAGTGCTAGGAGGGCTAGCGGGGGGGCAGATACGCAGTATTTT. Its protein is CSARRASGGADTQYF.